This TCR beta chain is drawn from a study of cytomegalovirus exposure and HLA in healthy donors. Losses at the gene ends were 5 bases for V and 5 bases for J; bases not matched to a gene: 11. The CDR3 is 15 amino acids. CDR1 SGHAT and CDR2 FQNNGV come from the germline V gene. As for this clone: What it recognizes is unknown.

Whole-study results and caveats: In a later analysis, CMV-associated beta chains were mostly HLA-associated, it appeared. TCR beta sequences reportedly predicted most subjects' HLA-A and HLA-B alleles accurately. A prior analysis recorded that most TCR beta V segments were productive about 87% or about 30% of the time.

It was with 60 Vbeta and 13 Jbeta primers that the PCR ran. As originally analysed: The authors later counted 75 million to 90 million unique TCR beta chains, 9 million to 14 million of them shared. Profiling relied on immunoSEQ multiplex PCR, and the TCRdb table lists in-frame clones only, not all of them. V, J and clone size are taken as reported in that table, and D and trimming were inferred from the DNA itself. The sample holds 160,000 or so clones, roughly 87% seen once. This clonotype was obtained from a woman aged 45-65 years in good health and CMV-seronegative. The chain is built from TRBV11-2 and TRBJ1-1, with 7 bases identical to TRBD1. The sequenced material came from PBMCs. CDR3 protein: CASSPRKTGRTEAFF. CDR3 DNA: TGTGCCAGCAGCCCAAGAAAGACAGGGAGGACTGAAGCTTTCTTT. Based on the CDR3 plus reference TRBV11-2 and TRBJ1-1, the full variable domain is EAGVAQSPRYKIIEKRQSVAFWCNPISGHATLYWYQQILGQGPKLLIQFQNNGVVDDSQLPKDRFSAERLKGVDSTLKIQPAKLEDSAVYLCASSPRKTGRTEAFFGQGTRLTVV.